This TCR beta chain was recovered during a study of shared T cell receptors in the human thymus. Data came from immunoSEQ multiplex PCR; TCRdb stores just in-frame clones and leaves some out. Among around 340,000 clones listed, 95% were seen once. CDR1 and CDR2 from the germline V gene are MNHEY and SVGAGI. V lost 4 bases to trimming and J lost 1 base, with 7 bases between them. CDR3 length: 13 amino acids. Sample: thymocytes. V gene TRBV6-5 combines with J gene TRBJ2-5; D perhaps matches TRBD2 (5 bases). The TCR originated in a human donor. Here the CDR3 reads CASSLSGQETQYF. The CDR3 DNA sequence: TGTGCCAGCAGTTTGAGCGGCCAAGAGACCCAGTACTTC.